The rows below give T cell receptor beta chains drawn from one sample of a study of T cells after yellow fever vaccination. TCRdb reprocessed the 5' RACE reads via MiXCR and lists one record per CDR3 protein. The repertoire has 500,000 to 650,000 distinct CDR3 sequences, more than 9% of them found once; the top ten carry about 16%. Sequenced here: PBMCs, sampled on the day of the yellow fever booster vaccination. All receptors derive from a man between 25 and 39 years old who received the YFV17D yellow fever vaccine. CDR3s include the opening cysteine and the closing phenylalanine or tryptophan. Fields, in order: D gene, clone size, V gene, J gene, CDR3 DNA, CDR3 protein. A D gene is named only where the DNA matches it firmly. Clone size is stated in some rows and not others, as once, few, many or a class when expanded.

>NA|NA|TRBV4-3|TRBJ2-1
TGCGCCAGCAGCCAAGATCAGGTTGCGGGTGACGAGCAGTTCTTC
CASSQDQVAGDEQFF
>NA|NA|TRBV3-1|TRBJ2-7
TGTGCCAGCAGCCAAGATGGTCGGGGGCCCGAGCAGTACTTC
CASSQDGRGPEQYF
>TRBD1|NA|TRBV7-8|TRBJ2-7
TGTGCCAGCAGCGAGGACAGGGCCACCTACGAGCAGTACTTC
CASSEDRATYEQYF
>NA|few|TRBV3-1|TRBJ1-6
TGTGCCAGCAGCCAAGATCTCGTAGAGGGTTCACCCCTCCACTTT
CASSQDLVEGSPLHF
>NA|NA|TRBV7-3|TRBJ2-3
TGTGCCAGCAGCCCCAGCCTATCCCTGTCGCAGTATTTT
CASSPSLSLSQYF
>NA|NA|TRBV15|TRBJ2-6
TGTGCCACCAGCAGAGATCGATTCTCTGGGGCCAACGTCCTGACTTTC
CATSRDRFSGANVLTF
>TRBD1|few|TRBV7-3|TRBJ2-7
TGTGCCAGCAGCGTCGGGACAGCTCTCTCCTACGAGCAGTACTTC
CASSVGTALSYEQYF
>NA|few|TRBV2|TRBJ1-5
TGTGCCAGCAGAAGGACCCCAAACAGCAATCAGCCCCAGCATTTT
CASRRTPNSNQPQHF
>NA|NA|TRBV27|TRBJ2-7
TGTGCCAGCAGTTCCCCCCCTGTCACGCACGAGCAGTACTTC
CASSSPPVTHEQYF
>TRBD1|NA|TRBV20-1|TRBJ2-3
TGCAGTGTCGAGGACAGGGGCCCAGATACGCAGTATTTT
CSVEDRGPDTQYF
>NA|NA|TRBV5-1|TRBJ2-5
TGCGCCAGCAGCTTGGAGTCGGATCGGGAGACCCAGTACTTC
CASSLESDRETQYF
>TRBD1|few|TRBV10-1|TRBJ2-7
TGCGCCAGCGGACAGGGACAGGGGGCTGACGAGCAGTACTTC
CASGQGQGADEQYF
>TRBD2|many|TRBV7-9|TRBJ2-3
TGTGCCAGCAGCGTCACTAGCGGGAGGGTTGATACGCAGTATTTT
CASSVTSGRVDTQYF
>NA|NA|TRBV7-2|TRBJ1-2
TGTGCCAGCAGCTTAGCCGGGACGGATGGCTACACCTTC
CASSLAGTDGYTF
>NA|few|TRBV12-3/TRBV12-4|TRBJ2-7
TGTGCCAGCAGTCCAATCAGGGGCGAGCAGTACTTC
CASSPIRGEQYF
>NA|few|TRBV29-1|TRBJ2-7
TGCAGCGTTACAGGGTGGAGCTCCTACGAGCAGTACTTC
CSVTGWSSYEQYF
>NA|few|TRBV5-1|TRBJ2-5
TGCGCCAGCAGCCCCGAGGCGAGTAGAGGAGAGACCCAGTACTTC
CASSPEASRGETQYF
>TRBD2|few|TRBV10-3|TRBJ2-5
TGTGCCATCAGTGAGATGGCAAGCGGGGGAGAGACCCAGTACTTC
CAISEMASGGETQYF
>NA|NA|TRBV2|TRBJ2-1
TGTGCCAGCAAGGCGGGCCCCGGTGTGTTCTTC
CASKAGPGVFF
>NA|NA|TRBV12-3/TRBV12-4|TRBJ2-5
TGTGCCAGCAGTTCCATGACCTTCCAAGAGACCCAGTACTTC
CASSSMTFQETQYF
>NA|NA|TRBV21-1|TRBJ2-7
TGTGCCAGCAGGGAGGGCCCTCTTTCAATTTTACCAGGGGACGAGCAGTACTTC
CASREGPLSILPGDEQYF
>NA|NA|TRBV30|TRBJ2-5
TGTGCCTGGAGTAGGGACTTGGGAGAGACCCAGTACTTC
CAWSRDLGETQYF
>NA|NA|TRBV28|TRBJ2-2
TGTGCCAGCATTTTCGCCGGGACAAACACCGGGGAGCTGTTTTTT
CASIFAGTNTGELFF
>NA|NA|TRBV7-9|TRBJ2-5
TGTGCCATGAGCCCTGAGCTCCAAGAGACCCAGTACTTC
CAMSPELQETQYF
>NA|many|TRBV29-1|TRBJ1-1
TGCAGCGTTGAAGATGATGAAACTGAAGCTTTCTTT
CSVEDDETEAFF
>NA|NA|TRBV30|TRBJ2-7
TGTGCCCCCGCGAGCAGGGGCCACGAGCAGTACTTC
CAPASRGHEQYF
>TRBD2|NA|TRBV5-1|TRBJ2-1
TGCGCCAGCAGCCATAACCCGGGACTAGCGGCCACCTACAATGAGCAGTTCTTC
CASSHNPGLAATYNEQFF
>TRBD2|few|TRBV9|TRBJ2-1
TGTGCCAGCAGCAAAGACGGGAGGGCCTACTACAATGAGCAGTTCTTC
CASSKDGRAYYNEQFF
>NA|many|TRBV6-6|TRBJ1-2
TGTGCCAGCAGTCAGGACGTAAATGGCTACACCTTC
CASSQDVNGYTF
>TRBD1|few|TRBV29-1|TRBJ2-1
TGCAGCGGGACCGGGACAGCCTTTAACAATGAGCAGTTCTTC
CSGTGTAFNNEQFF
>NA|few|TRBV20-1|TRBJ1-1
TGCAGTGCTAGTTGGGGTACGGACACTGAAGCTTTCTTT
CSASWGTDTEAFF
>TRBD2|few|TRBV29-1|TRBJ2-7
TGCAGCGTTCCTATAAGCGGGAGTCTCTACGAGCAGTACTTC
CSVPISGSLYEQYF
>NA|many|TRBV10-3|TRBJ2-1
TGTGCCATCAGTGAGTCCTTCGGTGAGCAGTTCTTC
CAISESFGEQFF
>NA|NA|TRBV19|TRBJ2-7
TGTGCCAGTAGTATACTAGGGCCCGGCGAGCAGTACTTC
CASSILGPGEQYF
>TRBD2|few|TRBV20-1|TRBJ2-1
TGCAGTGCTCCCGGGATAGCGGGAGGGCCTGAGCAGTTCTTC
CSAPGIAGGPEQFF
>NA|few|TRBV29-1|TRBJ2-6
TGCAGCGTCGAGGGGGGAAATGGGGCCAACGTCCTGACTTTC
CSVEGGNGANVLTF
>NA|few|TRBV7-9|TRBJ2-7
TGTGCCAGCAGCACAAACCGACAGGACTATCTACCCGAGCAGTACTTC
CASSTNRQDYLPEQYF
>TRBD1|few|TRBV4-2|TRBJ1-3
TGTGCCAGCAGCCAAGATGGACAGGATGCCCCGGGACCTGGAAACACCATATATTTT
CASSQDGQDAPGPGNTIYF
>NA|NA|TRBV15|TRBJ2-7
TGTGCCACCAGCAGAGATAAGGCTAGCGAGTCCTACGAGCAGTACTTC
CATSRDKASESYEQYF
>NA|NA|TRBV27|TRBJ1-1
TGTGCCAGCAGTTGGGGACGTAGTTTGAACACTGAAGCTTTCTTT
CASSWGRSLNTEAFF
>NA|many|TRBV5-1|TRBJ2-3
TGCGCCAGCAGCTTGTTTTTCGGGGCAGATACGCAGTATTTT
CASSLFFGADTQYF
>NA|NA|TRBV2|TRBJ2-5
TGTGCCAGCAGTGAAGCGCTAGGAGAGACCCAGTACTTC
CASSEALGETQYF
>NA|many|TRBV5-6|TRBJ1-2
TGTGCCAGCAGCTTACCCGACAGGACCCTATATGGCTACACCTTC
CASSLPDRTLYGYTF
>NA|NA|TRBV15|TRBJ2-7
TGTGCCACCAGCAGGGGCAGGGGCTCCTACGAGCAGTACTTC
CATSRGRGSYEQYF
>TRBD2|few|TRBV9|TRBJ2-2
TGTGCCAGCAGCGTAGCAGGGACTAGCGTAGTCCCCGGGGAGCTGTTTTTT
CASSVAGTSVVPGELFF